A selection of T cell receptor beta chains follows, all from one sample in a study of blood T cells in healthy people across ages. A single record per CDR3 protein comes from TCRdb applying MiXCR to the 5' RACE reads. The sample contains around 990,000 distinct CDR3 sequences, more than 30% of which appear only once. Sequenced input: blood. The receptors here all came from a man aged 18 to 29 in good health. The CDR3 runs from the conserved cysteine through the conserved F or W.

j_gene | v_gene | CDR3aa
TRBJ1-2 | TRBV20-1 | CSARASGPTNYGYTF
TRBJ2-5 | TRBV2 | CASTSYPETQYF
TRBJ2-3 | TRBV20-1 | CSASVMGGPDTQYF
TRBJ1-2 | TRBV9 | CASSNGGGAGGYTF
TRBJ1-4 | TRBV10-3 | CAIGGQANEKLFF
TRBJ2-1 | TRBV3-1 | CASSQGTEQETQFF
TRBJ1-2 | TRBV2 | CASSVDRGVDYGYTF
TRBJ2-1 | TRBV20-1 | CSAARTSGGGNEQFF
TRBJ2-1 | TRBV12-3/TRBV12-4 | CASSLGDRGRGEQFF
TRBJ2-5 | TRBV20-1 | CSARDTRAGSETQYF
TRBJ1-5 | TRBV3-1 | CASNPSGEGNQPQHF
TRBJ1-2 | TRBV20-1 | CSARVILHYGYTF
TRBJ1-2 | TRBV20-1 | CSASGDRANNYGYTF
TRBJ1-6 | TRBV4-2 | CASSQPDREDSPLHF
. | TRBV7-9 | CASSYLLRTGETQYF